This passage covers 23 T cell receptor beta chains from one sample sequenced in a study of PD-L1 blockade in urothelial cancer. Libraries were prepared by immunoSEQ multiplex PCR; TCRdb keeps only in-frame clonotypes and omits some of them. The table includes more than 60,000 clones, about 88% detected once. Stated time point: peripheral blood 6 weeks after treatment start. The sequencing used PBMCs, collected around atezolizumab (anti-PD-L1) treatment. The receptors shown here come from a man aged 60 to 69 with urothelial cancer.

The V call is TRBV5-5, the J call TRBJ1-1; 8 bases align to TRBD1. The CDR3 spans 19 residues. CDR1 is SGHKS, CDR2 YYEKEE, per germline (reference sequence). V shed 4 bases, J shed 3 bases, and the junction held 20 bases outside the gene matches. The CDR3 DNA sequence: TGTGCCAGCAGCCCCAGACCAAGGACAGGGAGGCAAGGGGACACTGAAGCTTTCTTT. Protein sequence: CASSPRPRTGRQGDTEAFF.

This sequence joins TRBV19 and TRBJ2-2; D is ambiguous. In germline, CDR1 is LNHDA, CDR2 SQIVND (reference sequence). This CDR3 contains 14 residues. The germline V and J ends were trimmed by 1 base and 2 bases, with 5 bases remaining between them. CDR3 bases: TGTGCCAGTAGTATAGGACAAAACACCGGGGAGCTGTTTTTT. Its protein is CASSIGQNTGELFF.

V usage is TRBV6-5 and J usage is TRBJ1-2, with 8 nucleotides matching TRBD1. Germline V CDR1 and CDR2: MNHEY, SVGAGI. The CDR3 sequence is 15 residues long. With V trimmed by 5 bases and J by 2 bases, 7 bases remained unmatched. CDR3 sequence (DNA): TGTGCCAGCAGTCCACAGGGGGGGAAGAACTATGGCTACACCTTC. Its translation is CASSPQGGKNYGYTF.

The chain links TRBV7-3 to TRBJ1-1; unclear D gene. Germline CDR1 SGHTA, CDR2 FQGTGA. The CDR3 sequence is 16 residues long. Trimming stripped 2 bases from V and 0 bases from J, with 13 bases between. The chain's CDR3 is CASSLVRVGMNTEAFF. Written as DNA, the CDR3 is TGTGCCAGCAGCTTAGTGCGGGTAGGGATGAACACTGAAGCTTTCTTT.

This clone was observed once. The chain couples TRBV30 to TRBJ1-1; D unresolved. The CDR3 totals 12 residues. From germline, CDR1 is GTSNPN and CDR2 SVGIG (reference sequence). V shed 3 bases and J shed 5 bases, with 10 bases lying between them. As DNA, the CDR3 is TGTGCCTGGAGCCCGGGTCCGACTGAAGCTTTCTTT. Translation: CAWSPGPTEAFF.

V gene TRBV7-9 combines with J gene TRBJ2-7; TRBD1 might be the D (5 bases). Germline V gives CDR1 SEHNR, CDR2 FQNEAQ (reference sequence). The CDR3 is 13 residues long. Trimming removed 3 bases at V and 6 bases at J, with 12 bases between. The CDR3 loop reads CASSFMGPGEQYF. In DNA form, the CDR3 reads TGTGCCAGCAGCTTTATGGGGCCGGGCGAGCAGTACTTC.

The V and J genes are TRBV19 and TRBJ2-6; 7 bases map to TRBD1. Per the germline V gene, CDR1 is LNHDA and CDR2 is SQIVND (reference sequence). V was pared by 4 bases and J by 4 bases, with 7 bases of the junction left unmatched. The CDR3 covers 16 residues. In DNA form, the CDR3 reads TGTGCCAGTAGTACCCAAACAGGGGCAGGGGCCAACGTCCTGACTTTC. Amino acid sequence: CASSTQTGAGANVLTF.

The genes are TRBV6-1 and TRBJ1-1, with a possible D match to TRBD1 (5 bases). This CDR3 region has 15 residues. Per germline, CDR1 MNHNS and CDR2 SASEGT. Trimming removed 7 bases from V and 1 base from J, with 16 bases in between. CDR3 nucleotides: TGTGCCAGCATTCCCCGCGGAGGGGCGAACACTGAAGCTTTCTTT. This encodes CASIPRGGANTEAFF.

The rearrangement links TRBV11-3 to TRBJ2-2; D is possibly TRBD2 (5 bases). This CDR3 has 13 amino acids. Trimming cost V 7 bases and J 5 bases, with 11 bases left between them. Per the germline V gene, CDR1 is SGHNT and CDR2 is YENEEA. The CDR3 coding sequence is TGTGCCAGCAAGGGCCGAGGGACCGGGGAGCTGTTTTTT. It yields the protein CASKGRGTGELFF.

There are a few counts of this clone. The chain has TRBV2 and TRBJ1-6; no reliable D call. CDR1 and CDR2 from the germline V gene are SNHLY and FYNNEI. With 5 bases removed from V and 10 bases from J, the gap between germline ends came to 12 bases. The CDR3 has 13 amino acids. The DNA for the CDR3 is TGTGCCAGCAGTCGGGATACGAACTCACCCCTCCACTTT. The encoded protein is CASSRDTNSPLHF.

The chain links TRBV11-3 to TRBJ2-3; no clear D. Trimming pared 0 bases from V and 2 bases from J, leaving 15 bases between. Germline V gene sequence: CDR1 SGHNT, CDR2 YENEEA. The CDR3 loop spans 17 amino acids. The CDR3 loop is CASSLELNTFPTDTQYF. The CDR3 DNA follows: TGTGCCAGCAGCTTAGAGCTCAACACCTTCCCCACAGATACGCAGTATTTT.

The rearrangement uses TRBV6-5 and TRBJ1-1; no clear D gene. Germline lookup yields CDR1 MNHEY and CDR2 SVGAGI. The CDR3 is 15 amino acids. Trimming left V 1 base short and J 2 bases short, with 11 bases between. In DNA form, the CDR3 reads TGTGCCAGCAGTTACTTAGGTAGCGGAAACACTGAAGCTTTCTTT. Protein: CASSYLGSGNTEAFF.

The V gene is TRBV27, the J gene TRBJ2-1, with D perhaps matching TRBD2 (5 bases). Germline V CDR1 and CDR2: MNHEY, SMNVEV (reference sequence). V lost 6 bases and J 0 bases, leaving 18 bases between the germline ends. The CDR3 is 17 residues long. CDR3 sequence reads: CASSLKHTGSSYNEQFF. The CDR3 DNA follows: TGTGCCAGCAGCCTCAAACACACGGGGAGCTCCTACAATGAGCAGTTCTTC.

Written as DNA, the CDR3 is TGCGCCAGCAGCCAACAACAACAGGGGGTCGTCACAGATACGCAGTATTTT. This sequence encodes CASSQQQQGVVTDTQYF. The rearrangement joins TRBV4-1 to TRBJ2-3; the match to TRBD1 covers 8 bases. V was clipped by 2 bases and J by 2 bases; unmatched bases: 9. Germline V gene lookup returns CDR1 MGHRA and CDR2 YSYEKL. This CDR3 is built from 17 residues.

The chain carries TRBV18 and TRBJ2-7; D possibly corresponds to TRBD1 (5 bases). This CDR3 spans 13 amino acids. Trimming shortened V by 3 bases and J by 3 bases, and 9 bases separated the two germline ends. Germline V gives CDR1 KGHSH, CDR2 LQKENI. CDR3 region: CASSPDSVYEQYF. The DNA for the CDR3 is TGTGCCAGCTCACCTGACAGTGTCTACGAGCAGTACTTC.

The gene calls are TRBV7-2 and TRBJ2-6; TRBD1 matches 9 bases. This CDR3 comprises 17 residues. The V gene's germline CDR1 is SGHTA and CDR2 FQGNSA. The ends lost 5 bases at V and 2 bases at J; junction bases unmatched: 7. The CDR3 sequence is CASSPGTGRPGANVLTF. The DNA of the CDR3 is TGTGCCAGCAGCCCCGGGACAGGGAGGCCTGGGGCCAACGTCCTGACTTTC.

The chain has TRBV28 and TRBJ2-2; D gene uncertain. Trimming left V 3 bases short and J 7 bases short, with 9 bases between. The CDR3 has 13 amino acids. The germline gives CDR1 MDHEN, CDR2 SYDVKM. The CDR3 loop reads CASSFRRNGELFF. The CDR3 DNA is TGTGCCAGCAGTTTCCGGCGGAACGGGGAGCTGTTTTTT.

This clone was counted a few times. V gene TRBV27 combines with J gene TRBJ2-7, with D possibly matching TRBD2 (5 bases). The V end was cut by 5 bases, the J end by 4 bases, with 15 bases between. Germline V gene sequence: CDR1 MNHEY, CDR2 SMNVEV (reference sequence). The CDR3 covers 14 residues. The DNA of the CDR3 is TGTGCCAGCAGTCCGGGCCCCGGAGGATACGAGCAGTACTTC. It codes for CASSPGPGGYEQYF.

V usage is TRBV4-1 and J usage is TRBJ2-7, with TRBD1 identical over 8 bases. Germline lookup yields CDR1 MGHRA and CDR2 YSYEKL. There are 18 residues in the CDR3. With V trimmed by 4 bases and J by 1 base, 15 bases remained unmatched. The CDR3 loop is CASSLQIGKGQASYEQYF. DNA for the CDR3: TGCGCCAGCAGCCTCCAAATCGGTAAGGGACAGGCTTCCTACGAGCAGTACTTC.

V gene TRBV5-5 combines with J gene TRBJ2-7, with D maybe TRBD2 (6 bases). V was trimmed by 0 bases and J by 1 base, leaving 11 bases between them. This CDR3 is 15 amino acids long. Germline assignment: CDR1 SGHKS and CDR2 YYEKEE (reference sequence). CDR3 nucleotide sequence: TGTGCCAGCAGCTTGGCCTATGGACTATCCTACGAGCAGTACTTC. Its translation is CASSLAYGLSYEQYF.

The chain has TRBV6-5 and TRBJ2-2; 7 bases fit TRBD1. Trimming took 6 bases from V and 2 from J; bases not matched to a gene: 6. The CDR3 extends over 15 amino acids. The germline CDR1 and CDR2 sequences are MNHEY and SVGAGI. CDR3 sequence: CASSLGQINTGELFF. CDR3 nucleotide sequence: TGTGCCAGCAGCCTGGGACAGATTAACACCGGGGAGCTGTTTTTT.

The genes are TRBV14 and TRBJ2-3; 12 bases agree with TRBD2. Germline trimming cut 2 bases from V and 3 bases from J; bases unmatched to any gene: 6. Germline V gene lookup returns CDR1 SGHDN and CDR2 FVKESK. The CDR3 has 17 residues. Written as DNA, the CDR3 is TGTGCCAGCAGCCAACGGACTAGCGGGATACATACAGATACGCAGTATTTT. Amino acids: CASSQRTSGIHTDTQYF.

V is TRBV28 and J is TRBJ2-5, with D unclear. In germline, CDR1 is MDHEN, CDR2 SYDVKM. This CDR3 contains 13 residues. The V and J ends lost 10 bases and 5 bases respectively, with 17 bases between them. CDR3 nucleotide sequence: TGTGCCAACCTTCTACGCTTATCCGAGACCCAGTACTTC. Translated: CANLLRLSETQYF.